A single sample is the source of the 31 T cell receptor beta chains below, sequenced in a study of T cells expressing NK-cell markers. TCRdb processed the 5' RACE reads again and assigns one entry to each CDR3 protein, with no DNA. With over 100,000 distinct CDR3 sequences in the sample, the ten largest clones hold around 20%. The sequenced material came from blood T cells: a sorted CD56 or NKG2C T cell subset, CD4+ or CD8+ T cells, or bulk PBMC T cells (not recorded which). These TCRs come from a woman aged 18-70 years in good health.

The gene calls are TRBV9 and TRBJ2-3. The CDR3 sequence is 15 residues long. The germline CDR1 and CDR2 sequences are SGDLS and YYNGEE. The CDR3 protein is CASSVSGSTLDTQYF.

V usage is TRBV12-3 or TRBV12-4 and J usage is TRBJ2-3; TCRdb returns TRBD1, unconfirmable since there is no DNA. The length of the CDR3 is 14 residues. CDR3 amino acids: CASSLAGGSDTQYF.

This chain uses TRBV20-1 with TRBJ2-2; TCRdb outputs TRBD1, but without DNA this stays unchecked. The CDR3 spans 14 residues. CDR1 and CDR2 from the germline V gene are DFQATT and SNEGSKA (reference sequence). The CDR3 sequence: CSARGGATTGELFF.

This chain joins TRBV7-9 and TRBJ2-1; TCRdb's assignment of TRBD2 cannot be checked, as there is no DNA. The CDR3 consists of 15 residues. Germline V gene data show CDR1 as SEHNR and CDR2 as FQNEAQ (reference sequence). The CDR3 is CASSSSTGPGNEQFF.

This chain uses TRBV4-3 with TRBJ2-1. Germline CDR1 is LGHNA and CDR2 is YSLEER. This CDR3 contains 15 residues. The CDR3 sequence is CASSQDGSRSFEQFF.

The V call is TRBV28, the J call TRBJ2-5. The germline V gene encodes CDR1 MDHEN and CDR2 SYDVKM. This CDR3 region has 15 residues. The CDR3 protein is CASSFQSADQETQYF.

This chain links TRBV20-1 with TRBJ2-7; TCRdb returns TRBD1, unconfirmable since there is no DNA. The V gene's germline CDR1 is DFQATT and CDR2 SNEGSKA (reference sequence). The CDR3 loop spans 13 amino acids. CDR3 region: CSARAGSSYEQYF.

The chain combines TRBV12-3 or TRBV12-4 with TRBJ2-2. CDR3 length: 11 residues. CDR3 protein: CASTAPGELFF.

This CDR3 reads CASSTAGHSNQPQHF. The chain carries TRBV7-9 and TRBJ1-5; TCRdb indicates TRBD1, and absent DNA this call remains unverified. The CDR3 covers 15 residues. Germline lookup yields CDR1 SEHNR and CDR2 FQNEAQ (reference sequence).

This chain links TRBV7-2 with TRBJ2-7. CDR1 SGHTA and CDR2 FQGNSA come from the germline V gene. The CDR3 has 13 residues. The CDR3 loop is CASSVTASYEQYF. The full variable domain, its missing parts supplied by reference TRBV7-2 and TRBJ2-7, is GAGVSQSPSNKVTEKGKDVELRCDPISGHTALYWYRQSLGQGLEFLIYFQGNSAPDKSGLPSDRFSAERTGGSVSTLTIQRTQQEDSAVYLCASSVTASYEQYFGPGTRLTVT.

The J gene is TRBJ2-5, the V gene TRBV7-9; TCRdb returns TRBD2, unconfirmable since there is no DNA. The CDR3 totals 14 residues. In germline, CDR1 is SEHNR, CDR2 FQNEAQ (reference sequence). This CDR3 is CASSASGGQETQYF.

V is TRBV29-1 and J is TRBJ2-1. Germline V lookup: CDR1 SQVTM, CDR2 ANQGSEA. The CDR3 covers 13 residues. This CDR3 reads CSVERGTYNEQFF.

The rearrangement joins TRBV4-2 to TRBJ2-6; TCRdb indicates TRBD1, and absent DNA this call remains unverified. CDR3 size: 16 residues. Germline V gene data show CDR1 as LGHNA and CDR2 as YNFKEQ. The CDR3: CASSQKGGSGANVLTF.

The chain combines TRBV7-3 with TRBJ2-2; the TCRdb call, TRBD1, lacks DNA for checking. In germline, CDR1 is SGHTA, CDR2 FQGTGA. The CDR3 totals 15 residues. Here the CDR3 reads CASSLTGGTTGELFF. Drawing the rest from reference TRBV7-3 and TRBJ2-2, the complete variable domain is GAGVSQTPSNKVTEKGKYVELRCDPISGHTALYWYRQSLGQGPEFLIYFQGTGAADDSGLPNDRFFAVRPEGSVSTLKIQRTERGDSAVYLCASSLTGGTTGELFFGEGSRLTVL.

The rearrangement links TRBV27 to TRBJ2-7; checking the TCRdb D call of TRBD1 is not possible without DNA. The CDR3 has 14 residues. The germline CDR1 and CDR2 sequences are MNHEY and SMNVEV (reference sequence). CDR3 loop: CASSFVGQGYEQYF.

The chain joins TRBV11-2 to TRBJ2-7; TCRdb selects TRBD1, and the lack of DNA leaves this call unchecked. This CDR3 has 16 residues. Germline CDR1 reads SGHAT; CDR2 reads FQNNGV. The CDR3 is CASSLDGGPLSYEQYF.

The V and J genes are TRBV3-1 and TRBJ2-2; TCRdb names TRBD1, which stays unverified in the absence of DNA. Germline-derived CDR1 and CDR2 are LGHDT and YNNKEL (reference sequence). The length of the CDR3 is 12 residues. CDR3 region: CASSLGGAELFF. Based on the CDR3 plus reference TRBV3-1 and TRBJ2-2, the full variable domain is DTAVSQTPKYLVTQMGNDKSIKCEQNLGHDTMYWYKQDSKKFLKIMFSYNNKELIINETVPNRFSPKSPDKAHLNLHINSLELGDSAVYFCASSLGGAELFFGEGSRLTVL.

The chain uses TRBV4-1 and TRBJ2-3. The CDR3 totals 14 residues. Germline V gives CDR1 MGHRA, CDR2 YSYEKL. The CDR3 sequence: CASSLGSGTDTLYF.

The chain recombines TRBV28 with TRBJ2-2; TCRdb's D call of TRBD1 is untestable without DNA. The CDR3 sequence is 15 residues long. CDR1 is MDHEN, CDR2 SYDVKM, per germline. The CDR3: CASSLVKGVTGELFF.

The rearrangement joins TRBV28 to TRBJ2-3; TCRdb picks TRBD2, but there is no DNA to check that call. Germline lookup yields CDR1 MDHEN and CDR2 SYDVKM. This CDR3 comprises 16 residues. The CDR3 region is CASSFRLASLTDTQYF.

This chain joins TRBV12-3 or TRBV12-4 and TRBJ2-1; TCRdb picks TRBD2, but there is no DNA to check that call. The CDR3 sequence is 13 residues long. CDR3 loop: CASSPPPSGNILF.

The chain uses TRBV5-1 and TRBJ1-1; lacking DNA, the TRBD1 call made by TCRdb goes unchecked. This CDR3 has 14 residues. CDR1 and CDR2 (germline): SGHRS, YFSETQ. This CDR3 is CASSLVAWGAEAFF. The variable domain in full, with the rest retrieved from reference TRBV5-1 and TRBJ1-1, is KAGVTQTPRYLIKTRGQQVTLSCSPISGHRSVSWYQQTPGQGLQFLFEYFSETQRNKGNFPGRFSGRQFSNSRSEMNVSTLELGDSALYLCASSLVAWGAEAFFGQGTRLTVV.

The rearrangement joins TRBV7-2 to TRBJ2-1; the D call from TCRdb, TRBD1, cannot be confirmed without DNA. The CDR3 contains 15 residues. From germline, CDR1 is SGHTA and CDR2 FQGNSA. CDR3 amino acids: CASSLDQGSYNEQFF.

This chain joins TRBV7-9 and TRBJ2-2. Germline CDR1 and CDR2: SEHNR and FQNEAQ (reference sequence). The CDR3 contains 12 residues. The CDR3 reads CASSLAVGELFF. Complete variable domain (other parts from reference TRBV7-9 and TRBJ2-2): DTGVSQNPRHKITKRGQNVTFRCDPISEHNRLYWYRQTLGQGPEFLTYFQNEAQLEKSRLLSDRFSAERPKGSFSTLEIQRTEQGDSAMYLCASSLAVGELFFGEGSRLTVL.

V is TRBV27 and J is TRBJ2-1; TCRdb's D call, TRBD2, is unchecked because there is no DNA. The CDR3 spans 13 residues. Germline V lookup: CDR1 MNHEY, CDR2 SMNVEV (reference sequence). The CDR3 reads CASTPGYGNEQFF.

This chain connects TRBV3-1 to TRBJ2-2; TCRdb names TRBD1, which stays unverified in the absence of DNA. The CDR3 length is 19 residues. Germline V gene lookup returns CDR1 LGHDT and CDR2 YNNKEL (reference sequence). CDR3 loop: CASSQTRISGGGPTGELFF.

This chain uses TRBV12-3 or TRBV12-4 with TRBJ2-1; there is no DNA to check the TCRdb D call of TRBD2. The CDR3 covers 17 residues. CDR3 sequence reads: CASSLILAGISADEQFF.

V gene TRBV7-6 combines with J gene TRBJ2-2; with no DNA, the TCRdb D assignment of TRBD1 cannot be verified. CDR1 and CDR2 from the germline V gene are SGHVS and FNYEAQ. The length of the CDR3 is 13 residues. CDR3 sequence: CASSQGGAGELFF.

The V gene is TRBV12-3 or TRBV12-4, the J gene TRBJ2-2; checking the TCRdb D call of TRBD1 is not possible without DNA. The CDR3 consists of 18 residues. The CDR3 spells CASSEPPGGPRAPGELFF.

The rearrangement links TRBV20-1 to TRBJ2-7; TCRdb proposes TRBD2, but this gene call is untestable without DNA. Looked up from germline, CDR1 is DFQATT and CDR2 is SNEGSKA (reference sequence). CDR3 length: 14 residues. CDR3: CSGSAGGSSYEQYF.

The gene calls are TRBV7-9 and TRBJ2-1. The CDR3 sequence is 14 residues long. Germline V gene data show CDR1 as SEHNR and CDR2 as FQNEAQ (reference sequence). CDR3 residues: CASSDTISYNEQFF. The entire variable domain, with the rest obtained from reference TRBV7-9 and TRBJ2-1, is as follows: DTGVSQNPRHKITKRGQNVTFRCDPISEHNRLYWYRQTLGQGPEFLTYFQNEAQLEKSRLLSDRFSAERPKGSFSTLEIQRTEQGDSAMYLCASSDTISYNEQFFGPGTRLTVL.